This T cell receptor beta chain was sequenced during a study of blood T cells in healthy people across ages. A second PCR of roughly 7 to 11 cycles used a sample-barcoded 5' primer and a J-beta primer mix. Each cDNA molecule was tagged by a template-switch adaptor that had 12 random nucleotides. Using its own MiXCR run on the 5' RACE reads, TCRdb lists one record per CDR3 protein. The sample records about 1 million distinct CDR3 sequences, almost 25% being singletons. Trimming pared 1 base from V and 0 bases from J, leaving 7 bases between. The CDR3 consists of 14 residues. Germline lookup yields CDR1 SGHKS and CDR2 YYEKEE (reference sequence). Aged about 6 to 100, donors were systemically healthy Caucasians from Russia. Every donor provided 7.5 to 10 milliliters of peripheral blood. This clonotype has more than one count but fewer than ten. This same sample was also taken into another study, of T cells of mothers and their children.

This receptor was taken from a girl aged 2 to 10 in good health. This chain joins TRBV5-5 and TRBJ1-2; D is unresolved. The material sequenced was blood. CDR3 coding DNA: TGTGCCAGCAGCTTGAGGGTTCCTAACTATGGCTACACCTTC. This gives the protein CASSLRVPNYGYTF.